This T cell receptor beta chain was observed in a study of blood T cell repertoires in COVID-19. Per the study methods: Amplification of reference gene primers provided the estimated nucleated cell counts. Assay used: immunoSEQ multiplex PCR; TCRdb lists only in-frame clones, some missing. V, J and clone size were drawn from that table, and D and trimming were deduced from the DNA. The sample consists of about 50,000 clones, about 88% of them appearing once. The CDR3 length is 14 residues. V was pared by 4 bases and J by 4 bases, with 12 bases between. The germline V gene has CDR1 SGHRS and CDR2 YFSETQ.

The clonotype was recovered from a woman in her fifties or sixties who had recovered from COVID-19. Sequencing was performed on PBMCs or T cells enriched from blood (not recorded which). V is TRBV5-1 and J is TRBJ1-5; weak D call: TRBD1 (5 bases). CDR3 sequence (DNA): TGCGCCAGCAGCCCTGACAGTAGTAATCAGCCCCAGCATTTT. This gives the protein CASSPDSSNQPQHF.